Listed below are T cell receptor beta chains from one sample, sequenced in a study of shared clonotypes between healthy human individuals. Libraries were prepared by immunoSEQ multiplex PCR; TCRdb keeps only in-frame clonotypes and omits some of them. The table has some 690,000 clones, about 92% seen once. Sequenced input: memory CD8+ T cells from PBMCs. Receptors were obtained from a man aged 18 to 35 in good health. Some clones in this sample may be carry-over from other donors' samples. The CDR3 runs from the conserved cysteine through the conserved F or W. Each record gives: J gene, D gene, clone size, V gene, CDR3 protein, CDR3 DNA. The D gene is left open where the match is weak. Only part of the rows carry a size: once, few, many, or a class if the clone is expanded.

J gene: TRBJ1-3
D gene: NA
clone size: NA
V gene: TRBV4-1
CDR3 protein: CASSQEWGTVFSGNTIYF
CDR3 DNA: TGCGCCAGCAGCCAAGAGTGGGGGACGGTTTTCTCTGGAAACACCATATATTTT

J gene: TRBJ2-1
D gene: TRBD2
clone size: once
V gene: TRBV28
CDR3 protein: CASSLSTQGGLAGGGSYNEQFF
CDR3 DNA: TGTGCCAGCAGTTTATCGACCCAAGGGGGACTAGCGGGAGGCGGCTCCTACAATGAGCAGTTCTTC

J gene: TRBJ2-2
D gene: TRBD2
clone size: once
V gene: TRBV9
CDR3 protein: CASSQYSGLAGGPNTGELFF
CDR3 DNA: TGTGCCAGCAGCCAATACTCGGGACTAGCGGGAGGCCCGAACACCGGGGAGCTGTTTTTT

J gene: TRBJ1-2
D gene: TRBD1
clone size: NA
V gene: TRBV19
CDR3 protein: CASSTSGTGDGYTF
CDR3 DNA: TGTGCCAGTAGTACGTCTGGGACAGGGGATGGCTACACCTTC

J gene: TRBJ2-7
D gene: NA
clone size: NA
V gene: TRBV11-3
CDR3 protein: CASSLGGVYEQYF
CDR3 DNA: TGTGCCAGCAGCTTAGGGGGGGTTTACGAGCAGTACTTC

J gene: TRBJ2-1
D gene: TRBD1
clone size: NA
V gene: TRBV5-6
CDR3 protein: CASSLGTGRGYNEQFF
CDR3 DNA: TGTGCCAGCAGCTTGGGGACAGGTAGAGGGTACAATGAGCAGTTCTTC

J gene: TRBJ2-7
D gene: NA
clone size: NA
V gene: TRBV7-9
CDR3 protein: CASSLGVAEQYF
CDR3 DNA: TGTGCCAGCAGCTTAGGTGTAGCTGAGCAGTACTTC

J gene: TRBJ2-1
D gene: TRBD1
clone size: once
V gene: TRBV7-9
CDR3 protein: CASSLGGQGRNEQFF
CDR3 DNA: TGTGCCAGCAGCTTAGGGGGACAGGGGCGAAATGAGCAGTTCTTC

J gene: TRBJ2-7
D gene: TRBD1
clone size: few
V gene: TRBV6-6
CDR3 protein: CASGQGQAYEQYF
CDR3 DNA: TGTGCCAGCGGACAGGGACAAGCCTACGAGCAGTACTTC

J gene: TRBJ2-7
D gene: NA
clone size: NA
V gene: TRBV27
CDR3 protein: CASSLVGGSYEQYF
CDR3 DNA: TGTGCCAGCAGTTTAGTGGGGGGTTCCTACGAGCAGTACTTC

J gene: TRBJ2-1
D gene: NA
clone size: NA
V gene: TRBV9
CDR3 protein: CASSGAGLPSYNEQFF
CDR3 DNA: TGTGCCAGCAGCGGAGCCGGACTTCCCTCCTACAATGAGCAGTTCTTC

J gene: TRBJ1-1
D gene: NA
clone size: few
V gene: TRBV28
CDR3 protein: CASSGDTSNTEAFF
CDR3 DNA: TGTGCCAGCAGCGGGGACACGAGTAACACTGAAGCTTTCTTT

J gene: TRBJ2-2
D gene: NA
clone size: NA
V gene: TRBV21-1
CDR3 protein: CASTMGGGELFF
CDR3 DNA: TGTGCCAGCACCATGGGCGGCGGGGAGCTGTTTTTT